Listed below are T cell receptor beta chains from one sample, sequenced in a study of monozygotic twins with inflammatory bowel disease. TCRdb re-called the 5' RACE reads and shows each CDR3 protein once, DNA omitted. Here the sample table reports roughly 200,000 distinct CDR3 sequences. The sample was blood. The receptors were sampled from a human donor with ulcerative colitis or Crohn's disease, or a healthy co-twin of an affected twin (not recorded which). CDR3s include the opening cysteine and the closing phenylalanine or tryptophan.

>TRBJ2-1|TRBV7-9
CASSDGTGGKGFF
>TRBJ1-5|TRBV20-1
CSASAGAGRNQPQHF
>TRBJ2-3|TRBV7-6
CASSTVAGRTDTQYF
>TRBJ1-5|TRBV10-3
CAIWGTNQPQHF
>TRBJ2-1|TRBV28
CASRAGQRSSYNEQFF
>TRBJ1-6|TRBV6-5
CASSYSKQIPSPLHF
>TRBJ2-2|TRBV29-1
CSAERAAAGELFF
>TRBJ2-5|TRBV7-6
CASSYTVVQETQYF
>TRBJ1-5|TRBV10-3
CAISVSGTGEQPQHF
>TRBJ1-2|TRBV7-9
CASSSYDPDRAGYTF
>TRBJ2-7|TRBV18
CASSPPSRGLSHEQYF
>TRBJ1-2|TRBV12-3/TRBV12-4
CASTKTVANYGYTF
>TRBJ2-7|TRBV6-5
CASSYSKPGNYEQYF
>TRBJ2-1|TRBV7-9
CASSLVDTLLIF
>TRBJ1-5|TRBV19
CASSGAGGLREPQHF
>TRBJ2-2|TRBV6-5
CASSYFRNRGTGELFF
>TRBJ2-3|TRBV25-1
CASSVGNTDTQYF
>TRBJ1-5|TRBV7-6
CASSLLGRSRGENQPQHF
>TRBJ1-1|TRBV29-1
CSVEDRSANTEAFF
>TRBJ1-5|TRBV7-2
CASRQDRDVGQPQHF
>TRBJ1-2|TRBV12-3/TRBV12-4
CASSQDLLWGYTF
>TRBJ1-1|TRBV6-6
CASSYLGGSEAFF
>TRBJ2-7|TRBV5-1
CASSLDPTKLLYEQYF
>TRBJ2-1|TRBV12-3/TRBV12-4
CASSSGGFNEQFF
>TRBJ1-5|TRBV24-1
CATRGVTANQPQHF
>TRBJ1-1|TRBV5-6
CASSFGSGARGNTEAFF
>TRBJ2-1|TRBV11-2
CASSLPVGNEQFF
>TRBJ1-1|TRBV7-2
CASSLYRGLEAFF
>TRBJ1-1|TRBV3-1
CASSQGYLSRNTEAFF
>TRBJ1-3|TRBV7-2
CASSSESGNTIYF
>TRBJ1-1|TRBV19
CASSVSGLMNTEAFF
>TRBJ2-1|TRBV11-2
CASSLLAGGLNEQFF
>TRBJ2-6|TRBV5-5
CASSLRDSTLGANVLTF